The source of this T cell receptor (beta chain) is a study of CD8+CD57+ T cells in acquired aplastic anemia. Points on this clonotype: Its specificity is not known. One end of the junction does not line up with germline, which may come from a read error.

Overall study findings and caveats: Simpson's diversity of CD8+ cells was not significantly different in patients compared with controls. The study identified almost 30 CD8+ CDR3 sequences shared by patients and controls.

The CDR3 consists of 17 residues. Germline V gives CDR1 MGHRA, CDR2 YSYEKL. The study profiled TCR beta VDJ and CDR3 using genomic DNA as template. TCRdb fed the reads into MiXCR, producing one record per CDR3 protein. The top ten hold roughly 30% of the sample, which has about 120,000 distinct CDR3 sequences, approximately 50% seen once. Patients chosen for sequencing had shown CD8+CD57+ cell expansion by flow cytometry. This chain connects TRBV4-1 to TRBJ1-6, with 7 bases that match TRBD1. This TCR was sampled from a human donor with aplastic anemia. The material sequenced was sorted CD4+, CD8+, or CD8+CD57+ T cells (not recorded which) from PBMCs. CDR3 protein: CASSQGPRGWPGSPLHF. CDR3 DNA sequence: TGCGCCAGCAGCCAAGGTCCCAGGGGGTGGCCAGGTTCACCTCTCCACTTT.